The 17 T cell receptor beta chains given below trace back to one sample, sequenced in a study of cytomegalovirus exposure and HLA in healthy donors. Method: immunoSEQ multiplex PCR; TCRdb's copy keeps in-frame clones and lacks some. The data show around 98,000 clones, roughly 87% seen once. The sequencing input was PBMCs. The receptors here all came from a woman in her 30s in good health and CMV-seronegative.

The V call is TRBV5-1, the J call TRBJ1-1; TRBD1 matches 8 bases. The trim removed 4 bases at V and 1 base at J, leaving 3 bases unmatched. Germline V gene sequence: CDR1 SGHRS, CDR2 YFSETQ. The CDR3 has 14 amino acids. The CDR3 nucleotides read TGCGCCAGCAGCCCGGGGACAGGGAACACTGAAGCTTTCTTT. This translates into CASSPGTGNTEAFF.

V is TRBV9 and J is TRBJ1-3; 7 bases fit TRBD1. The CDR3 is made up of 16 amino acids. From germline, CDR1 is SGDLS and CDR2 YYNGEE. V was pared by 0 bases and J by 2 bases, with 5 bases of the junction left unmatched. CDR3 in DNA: TGTGCCAGCAGCGTAGAAGTTCAGGGGGCTGGAAACACCATATATTTT. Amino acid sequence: CASSVEVQGAGNTIYF.

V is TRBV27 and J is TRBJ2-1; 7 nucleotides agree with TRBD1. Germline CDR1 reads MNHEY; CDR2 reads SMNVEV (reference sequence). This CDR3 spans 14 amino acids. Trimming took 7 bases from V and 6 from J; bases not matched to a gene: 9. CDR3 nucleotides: TGTGCCAGCACAAAAAGTGGGACAGTCAATGAGCAGTTCTTC. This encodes CASTKSGTVNEQFF.

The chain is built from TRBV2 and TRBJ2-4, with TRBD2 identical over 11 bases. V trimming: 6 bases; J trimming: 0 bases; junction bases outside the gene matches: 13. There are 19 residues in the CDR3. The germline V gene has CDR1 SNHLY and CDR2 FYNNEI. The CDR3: CASREGLAGGQPAKNIQYF. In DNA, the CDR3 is TGTGCCAGCAGAGAGGGCCTAGCGGGGGGCCAACCAGCCAAAAACATTCAGTACTTC.

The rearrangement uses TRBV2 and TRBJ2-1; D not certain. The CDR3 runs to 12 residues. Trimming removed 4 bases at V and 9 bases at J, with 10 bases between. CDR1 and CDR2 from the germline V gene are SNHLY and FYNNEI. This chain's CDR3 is CASSAEHGEQFF. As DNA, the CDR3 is TGTGCCAGCAGTGCCGAGCACGGTGAGCAGTTCTTC. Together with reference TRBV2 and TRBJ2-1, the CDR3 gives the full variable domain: EPEVTQTPSHQVTQMGQEVILRCVPISNHLYFYWYRQILGQKVEFLVSFYNNEISEKSEIFDDQFSVERPDGSNFTLKIRSTKLEDSAMYFCASSAEHGEQFFGPGTRLTVL.

The chain's CDR3 is CASSLQRGRTTGELFF. The CDR3 DNA sequence: TGCGCCAGCAGCTTGCAGCGGGGGCGCACCACCGGGGAGCTGTTTTTT. V usage is TRBV5-1 and J usage is TRBJ2-2, with 8 bases lining up with TRBD2. V dropped 1 base and J dropped 4; count of bases not matched to a gene: 6. The germline gives CDR1 SGHRS, CDR2 YFSETQ. CDR3 length equals 16 residues.

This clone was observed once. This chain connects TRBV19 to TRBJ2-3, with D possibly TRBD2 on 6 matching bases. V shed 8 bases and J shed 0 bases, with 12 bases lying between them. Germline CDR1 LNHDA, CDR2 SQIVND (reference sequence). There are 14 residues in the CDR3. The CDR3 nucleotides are TGTGCCAGTGGCCTTAGCGGTAGCACAGATACGCAGTATTTT. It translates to CASGLSGSTDTQYF.

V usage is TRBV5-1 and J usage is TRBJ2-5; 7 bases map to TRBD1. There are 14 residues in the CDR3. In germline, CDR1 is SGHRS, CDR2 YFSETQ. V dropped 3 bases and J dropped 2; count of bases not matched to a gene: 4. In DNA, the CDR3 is TGCGCCAGCAGCTCCCGGGACAGTCAAGAGACCCAGTACTTC. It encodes CASSSRDSQETQYF.

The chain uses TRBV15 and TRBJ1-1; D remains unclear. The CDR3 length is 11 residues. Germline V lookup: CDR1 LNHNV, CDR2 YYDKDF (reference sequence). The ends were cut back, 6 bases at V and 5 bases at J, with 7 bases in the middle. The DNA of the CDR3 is TGTGCCACCAGGGAACTAACTGAAGCTTTCTTT. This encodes CATRELTEAFF.

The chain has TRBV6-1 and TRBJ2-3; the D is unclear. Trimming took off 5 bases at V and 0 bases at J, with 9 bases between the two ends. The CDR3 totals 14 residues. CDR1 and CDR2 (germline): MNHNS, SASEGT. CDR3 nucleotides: TGTGCCAGCAGTCACAGAACTAGCACAGATACGCAGTATTTT. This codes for CASSHRTSTDTQYF.

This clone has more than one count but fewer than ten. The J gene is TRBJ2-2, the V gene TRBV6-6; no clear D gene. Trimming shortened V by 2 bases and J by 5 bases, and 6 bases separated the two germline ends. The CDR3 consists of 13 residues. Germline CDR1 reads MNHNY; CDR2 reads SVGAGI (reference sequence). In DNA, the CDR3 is TGTGCCAGCAGTTACCGCGGAACCGGGGAGCTGTTTTTT. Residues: CASSYRGTGELFF.

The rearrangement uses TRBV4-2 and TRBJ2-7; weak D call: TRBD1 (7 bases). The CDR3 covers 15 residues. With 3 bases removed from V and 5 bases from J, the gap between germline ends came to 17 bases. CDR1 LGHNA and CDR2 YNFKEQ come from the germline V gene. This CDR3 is CASSQQGGTTHEQYF. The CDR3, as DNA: TGTGCCAGCAGCCAGCAGGGGGGAACTACCCACGAGCAGTACTTC.

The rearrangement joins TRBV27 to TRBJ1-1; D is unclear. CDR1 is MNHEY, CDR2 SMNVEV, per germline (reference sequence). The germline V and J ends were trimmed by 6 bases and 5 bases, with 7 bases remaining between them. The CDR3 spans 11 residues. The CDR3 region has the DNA TGTGCCAGCAGCCGGGGTACTGAAGCTTTCTTT. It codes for CASSRGTEAFF.

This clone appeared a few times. CDR3 residues: CASTKQANTEAFF. CDR3 coding DNA: TGTGCCAGCACTAAGCAGGCGAACACTGAAGCTTTCTTT. J is TRBJ1-1 and V is TRBV27, with D unresolved. The CDR3 contains 13 residues. Trimming cost V 7 bases and J 1 base, with 10 bases left between them. CDR1 is MNHEY and CDR2 is SMNVEV in the germline V gene (reference sequence).

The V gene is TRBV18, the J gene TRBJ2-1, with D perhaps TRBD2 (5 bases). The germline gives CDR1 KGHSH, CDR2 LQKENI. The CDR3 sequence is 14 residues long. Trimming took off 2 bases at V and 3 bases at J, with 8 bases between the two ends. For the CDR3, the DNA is TGTGCCAGCTCACCAGAGCGGATCTACAATGAGCAGTTCTTC. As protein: CASSPERIYNEQFF.

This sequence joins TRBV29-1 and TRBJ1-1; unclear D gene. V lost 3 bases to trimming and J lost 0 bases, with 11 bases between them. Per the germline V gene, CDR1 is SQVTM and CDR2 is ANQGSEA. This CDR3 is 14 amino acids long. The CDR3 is CSVEYQRMNTEAFF. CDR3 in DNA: TGCAGCGTTGAGTATCAGCGAATGAACACTGAAGCTTTCTTT.

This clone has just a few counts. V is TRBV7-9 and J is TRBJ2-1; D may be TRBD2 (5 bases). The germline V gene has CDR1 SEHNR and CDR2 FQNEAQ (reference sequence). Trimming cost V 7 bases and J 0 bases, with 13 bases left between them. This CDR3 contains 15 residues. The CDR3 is CASTLDGNSYNEQFF. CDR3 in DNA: TGTGCCAGCACCCTAGACGGGAACTCCTACAATGAGCAGTTCTTC.